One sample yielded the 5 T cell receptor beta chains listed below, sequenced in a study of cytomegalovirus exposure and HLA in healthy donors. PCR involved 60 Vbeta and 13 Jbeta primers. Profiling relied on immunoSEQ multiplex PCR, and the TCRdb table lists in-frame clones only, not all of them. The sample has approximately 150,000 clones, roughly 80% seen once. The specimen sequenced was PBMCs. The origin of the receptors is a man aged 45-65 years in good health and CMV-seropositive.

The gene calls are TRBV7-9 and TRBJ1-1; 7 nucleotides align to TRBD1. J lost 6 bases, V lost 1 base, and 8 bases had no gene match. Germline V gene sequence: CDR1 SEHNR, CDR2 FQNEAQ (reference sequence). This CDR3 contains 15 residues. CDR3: CASSLVMTGWAEAFF. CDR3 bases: TGTGCCAGCAGCTTAGTGATGACAGGGTGGGCTGAAGCTTTCTTT.

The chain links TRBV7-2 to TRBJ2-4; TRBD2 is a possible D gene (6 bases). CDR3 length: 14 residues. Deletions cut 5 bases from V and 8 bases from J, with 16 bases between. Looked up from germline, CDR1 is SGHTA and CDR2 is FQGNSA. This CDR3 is CASSPPGVRDIQYF. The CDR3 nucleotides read TGTGCCAGCAGCCCTCCGGGAGTTCGGGACATTCAGTACTTC.

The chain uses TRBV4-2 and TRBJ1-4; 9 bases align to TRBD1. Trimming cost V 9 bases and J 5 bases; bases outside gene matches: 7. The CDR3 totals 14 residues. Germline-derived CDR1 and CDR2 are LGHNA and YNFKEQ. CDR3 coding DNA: TGTGCCAGTATGCCCGGGACAGGGAATGAAAAACTGTTTTTT. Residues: CASMPGTGNEKLFF.

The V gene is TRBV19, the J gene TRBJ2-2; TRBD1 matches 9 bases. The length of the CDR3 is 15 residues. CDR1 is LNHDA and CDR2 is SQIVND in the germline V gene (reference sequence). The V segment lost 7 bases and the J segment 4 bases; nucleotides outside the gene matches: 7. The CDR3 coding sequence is TGTGCCAGTATGGACAGGGGCGTTTCCACCGGGGAGCTGTTTTTT. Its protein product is CASMDRGVSTGELFF.

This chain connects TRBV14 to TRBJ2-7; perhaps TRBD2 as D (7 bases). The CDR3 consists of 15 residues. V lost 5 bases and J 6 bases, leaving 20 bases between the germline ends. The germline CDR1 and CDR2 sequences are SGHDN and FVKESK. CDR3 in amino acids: CASSTREASGAEQYF. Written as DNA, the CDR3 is TGTGCCAGCAGCACCCGGGAGGCCTCGGGGGCCGAGCAGTACTTC.